Presented here are 14 T cell receptor beta chains from one specimen sequenced in a study of T cells after yellow fever vaccination. A single record per CDR3 protein comes from TCRdb applying MiXCR to the 5' RACE reads. This sample has about 340,000 distinct CDR3 sequences; approximately 4% occur once, and the top ten carry 24%. The starting material was PBMCs, obtained 5 days after the yellow fever booster vaccination. The source is a man in his late teens or twenties who received the YFV17D yellow fever vaccine.

This clonotype was recorded at least ten times. This chain uses TRBV18 with TRBJ2-1, with a possible D match to TRBD2 (6 bases). The CDR3 extends over 16 amino acids. Between the trimmed V and J ends, which lost 4 bases and 0 bases, there was a span of 13 bases. CDR1 and CDR2 from the germline V gene are KGHSH and LQKENI. The CDR3 nucleotides are TGTGCCAGCTCACGGTTGGGGACTGGCTCCTACAATGAGCAGTTCTTC. It codes for CASSRLGTGSYNEQFF.

Ten or more counts support this clonotype. The V gene is TRBV28, the J gene TRBJ1-6; D possibly corresponds to TRBD1 (5 bases). The V end was cut by 6 bases, the J end by 0 bases, with 15 bases between. The CDR3 is 17 residues long. Per the germline V gene, CDR1 is MDHEN and CDR2 is SYDVKM. The CDR3 DNA is TGTGCCAGCAGCCCCTCAGGGTCAAGCTCCTATAATTCACCCCTCCACTTT. Translation gives CASSPSGSSSYNSPLHF.

The table lists this clonotype with many counts. This sequence joins TRBV10-3 and TRBJ2-1, with TRBD1 matching over 8 bases. V was clipped by 4 bases and J by 5 bases; unmatched bases: 4. CDR3 length: 14 residues. Looked up from germline, CDR1 is ENHRY and CDR2 is SYGVKD. CDR3 DNA: TGTGCCATCAGTGGTGACAGGGGCCACAATGAGCAGTTCTTC. Residues: CAISGDRGHNEQFF.

This clonotype came up a few times. V is TRBV7-9 and J is TRBJ1-2; D is ambiguous. V dropped 3 bases and J dropped 4 bases, with 12 bases sitting between them. CDR1 and CDR2 from the germline V gene are SEHNR and FQNEAQ (reference sequence). The CDR3 runs 14 residues. The CDR3 is CASSFSPTAYGYTF. The DNA for the CDR3 is TGTGCCAGCAGCTTCTCTCCCACCGCCTATGGCTACACCTTC.

V is TRBV7-9 and J is TRBJ2-1; a possible D gene is TRBD2 (6 bases). The ends were cut back, 6 bases at V and 2 bases at J, with 17 bases in the middle. The CDR3 length is 16 residues. Per the germline V gene, CDR1 is SEHNR and CDR2 is FQNEAQ (reference sequence). The CDR3 sequence is CASSGLGGVPYNEQFF. As DNA, the CDR3 is TGTGCCAGCAGTGGACTGGGGGGAGTGCCCTACAATGAGCAGTTCTTC.

This clonotype has just a few counts. The chain joins TRBV28 to TRBJ1-2, with TRBD1 matching over 8 bases. This CDR3 region has 15 residues. Germline-derived CDR1 and CDR2 are MDHEN and SYDVKM. After removal of 6 bases from V and 8 bases from J, the junction contained 14 bases not matched to a gene. For the CDR3, the DNA is TGTGCCAGCAGCCCGTCAGGGGGCCCCCGACGGGGCTACACCTTC. This translates into CASSPSGGPRRGYTF.

This clonotype was observed at least ten times. The CDR3 DNA is TGTGCCAGCAGCTTCCGGGGTTGGGGGAATGAGCAGTTCTTC. This sequence encodes CASSFRGWGNEQFF. J is TRBJ2-1 and V is TRBV5-6; tentatively, D is TRBD1 or TRBD2 (5 bases each). The germline CDR1 and CDR2 sequences are SGHDT and YYEEEE. The CDR3 extends over 14 amino acids. The V end lost 2 bases, the J end lost 7 bases, and 13 bases lay between the germline ends. The full variable domain, in which reference TRBV5-6 and TRBJ2-1 provide the parts outside the CDR3, is DAGVTQSPTHLIKTRGQQVTLRCSPKSGHDTVSWYQQALGQGPQFIFQYYEEEERQRGNFPDRFSGHQFPNYSSELNVNALLLGDSALYLCASSFRGWGNEQFFGPGTRLTVL.

The chain employs TRBV27 and TRBJ1-2; D possibly corresponds to TRBD1 (6 bases). Germline CDR1 and CDR2: MNHEY and SMNVEV (reference sequence). V lost 5 bases and J lost 7, with 17 bases in between. CDR3 size: 14 residues. CDR3 region: CASSVRGGSSGYTF. The CDR3 DNA is TGTGCCAGCAGTGTAAGAGGGGGGTCCTCTGGCTACACCTTC.

The chain uses TRBV3-1 and TRBJ1-1; no reliable D call. Germline CDR1 reads LGHDT; CDR2 reads YNNKEL (reference sequence). V lost 7 bases, J lost 10 bases, and 13 bases lay in between. The CDR3 loop spans 11 amino acids. This CDR3 is CASIRGDGAFF. The CDR3, as DNA: TGTGCCAGCATCCGAGGAGATGGAGCTTTCTTT. Supplemented by reference TRBV3-1 and TRBJ1-1, the full variable domain reads DTAVSQTPKYLVTQMGNDKSIKCEQNLGHDTMYWYKQDSKKFLKIMFSYNNKELIINETVPNRFSPKSPDKAHLNLHINSLELGDSAVYFCASIRGDGAFFGQGTRLTVV.

This clonotype occurred a few times. The chain joins TRBV4-3 to TRBJ1-5, with unresolved D. Germline V gives CDR1 LGHNA, CDR2 YSLEER. This CDR3 has 13 residues. V shed 4 bases and J shed 8 bases, with 12 bases lying between them. The CDR3 sequence is CASSLQSKEPQHF. CDR3 sequence (DNA): TGCGCCAGCAGCCTCCAAAGTAAAGAGCCCCAGCATTTT.

This clonotype was recorded a few times. The chain is built from TRBV7-8 and TRBJ2-1, with 14 bases lining up with TRBD2. In germline, CDR1 is SGHVS, CDR2 FQNEAQ. The CDR3 has 17 amino acids. J was trimmed by 2 bases and V by 5 bases; bases with no gene match: 5. The CDR3 bases are TGTGCCAGCAGCCCTCGGACTAGCGGGGGGCCCTACAATGAGCAGTTCTTC. Translation: CASSPRTSGGPYNEQFF.

The chain links TRBV4-3 to TRBJ1-4; D is possibly TRBD1 (6 bases). Germline loops: CDR1 LGHNA, CDR2 YSLEER. V lost 4 bases, J lost 8 bases, and 17 bases lay in between. The CDR3 is 15 amino acids. The CDR3 bases are TGCGCCAGCAGCCCCTTAGGGGGGCCTGGGGAAAAACTGTTTTTT. It yields the protein CASSPLGGPGEKLFF.

The sample holds many counts of this clonotype. The gene calls are TRBV3-1 and TRBJ2-4; 9 bases fit TRBD1. CDR1 and CDR2 (germline): LGHDT, YNNKEL (reference sequence). V gave up 0 bases and J gave up 6 bases; unmatched junction bases: 6. The CDR3 is made up of 16 amino acids. The CDR3 DNA follows: TGTGCCAGCAGCCAAGATTACAGGACAGGGGTAAACATTCAGTACTTC. As protein: CASSQDYRTGVNIQYF.

In its sample, this clonotype was seen a few times. The chain employs TRBV6-6 and TRBJ2-1; no clear D. Germline V CDR1 and CDR2: MNHNY, SVGAGI (reference sequence). The CDR3 runs 17 residues. Trimming took 4 bases from V and 0 from J, leaving 16 bases between them. Here the CDR3 reads CASSSTGRVSSYNEQFF. The CDR3 DNA sequence: TGTGCCAGCAGTTCTACCGGACGGGTTAGCTCCTACAATGAGCAGTTCTTC.